This TCR beta chain comes out of a study of blood T cell repertoires in COVID-19. The CDR3 has 12 residues. V lost 6 bases to trimming and J lost 8 bases, with 13 bases between them. The table came from immunoSEQ multiplex PCR; TCRdb's copy has only in-frame clones and leaves some out. The sample has some 97,000 clones, around nine tenths seen once. The chain carries TRBV12-3 or TRBV12-4 and TRBJ1-2, with unresolved D. Material for sequencing was peripheral blood. The TCR sequence derives from a man aged 70 or older with acute or convalescent COVID-19. The CDR3 DNA follows: TGTGCCAGCAGCCCCTCGGCGGGCGGCTACACCTTC. This translates into CASSPSAGGYTF.